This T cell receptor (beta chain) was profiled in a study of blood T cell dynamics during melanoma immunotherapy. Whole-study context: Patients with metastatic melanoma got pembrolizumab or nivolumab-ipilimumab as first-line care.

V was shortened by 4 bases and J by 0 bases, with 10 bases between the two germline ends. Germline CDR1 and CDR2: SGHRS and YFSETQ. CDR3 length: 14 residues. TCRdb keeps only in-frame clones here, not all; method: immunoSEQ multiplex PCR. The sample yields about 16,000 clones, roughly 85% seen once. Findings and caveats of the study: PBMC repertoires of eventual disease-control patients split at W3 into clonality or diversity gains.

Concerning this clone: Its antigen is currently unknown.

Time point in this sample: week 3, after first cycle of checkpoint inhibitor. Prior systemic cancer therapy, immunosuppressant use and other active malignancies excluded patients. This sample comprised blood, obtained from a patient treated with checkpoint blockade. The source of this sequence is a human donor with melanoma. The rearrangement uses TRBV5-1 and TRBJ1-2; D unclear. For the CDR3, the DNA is TGCGCCAGCAGCCACCGTATGGCTAACTATGGCTACACCTTC. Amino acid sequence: CASSHRMANYGYTF.